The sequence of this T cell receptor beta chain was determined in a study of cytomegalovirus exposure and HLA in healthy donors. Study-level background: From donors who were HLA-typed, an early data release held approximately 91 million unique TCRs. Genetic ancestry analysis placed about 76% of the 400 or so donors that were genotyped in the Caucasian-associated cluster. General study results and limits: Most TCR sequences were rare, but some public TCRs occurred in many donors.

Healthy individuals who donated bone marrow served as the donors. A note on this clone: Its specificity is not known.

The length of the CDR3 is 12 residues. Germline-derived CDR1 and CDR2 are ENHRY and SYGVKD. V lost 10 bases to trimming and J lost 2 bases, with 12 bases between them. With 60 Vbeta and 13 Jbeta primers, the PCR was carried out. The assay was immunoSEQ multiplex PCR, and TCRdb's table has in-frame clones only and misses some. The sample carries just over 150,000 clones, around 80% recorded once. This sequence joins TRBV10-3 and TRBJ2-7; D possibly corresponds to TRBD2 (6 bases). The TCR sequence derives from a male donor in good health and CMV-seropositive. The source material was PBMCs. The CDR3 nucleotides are TGTGCCACTACGCGGGACGCCTACGAGCAGTACTTC. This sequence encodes CATTRDAYEQYF.